Listed below are T cell receptor beta chains from one sample, sequenced in a study of T cells in localized non-small cell lung cancer. The method was immunoSEQ multiplex PCR; TCRdb's version includes in-frame clones alone and lacks a portion of them. The sample lists about 76,000 clones; 70% to 85% were seen once. This specimen consisted of peripheral blood, obtained before any cancer treatment. The receptors originated from an older female donor with stage I lung adenocarcinoma. Each CDR3 is given without its conserved first and last residue.

TRBV28	TRBJ2-3	ASRLPGVSDTQY
TRBV4-3	TRBJ2-6	ASSLSYRAGANVLT
TRBV27	TRBJ2-3	ASSPGTVLDTDTQY
TRBV5-3	TRBJ1-2	ARSPRRAPNYGYT
TRBV7-9	TRBJ2-5	ASGEVEETQY
TRBV6-5	TRBJ1-1	ASSFTTLNTEAF
TRBV2	TRBJ1-5	ASSGTGDQPQH
TRBV7-3	TRBJ2-3	ASSRSGGADTQY
TRBV4-1	TRBJ2-5	ASSQDKYQETQY
TRBV5-8	TRBJ1-1	ASSGQGNTEAF
TRBV5-1	TRBJ2-1	ASSPQGYNEQF
TRBV18	TRBJ2-6	ASSPPLSGTGANVLT
TRBV28	TRBJ2-7	ASSSLRDRGNYEQY
TRBV5-1	TRBJ2-3	ASSNLRGTVSDTQY
TRBV18	TRBJ2-1	ASSPIVRGWQF
TRBV19	TRBJ2-7	ASSSYTYEQY
TRBV6-1	TRBJ1-1	ASSEALEGINTEAF
TRBV4-1	TRBJ2-1	ASRPESPAGDEQF
TRBV7-9	TRBJ1-2	ASSSGDEIYGYT
TRBV5-1	TRBJ2-5	ASRPPAGGWETQY
TRBV28	TRBJ2-3	ASSYSGSRTDTQY
TRBV6-6	TRBJ2-7	ASSPRTATYEQY
TRBV5-1	TRBJ1-2	ASRRSTDGWDYGYT
TRBV7-2	TRBJ2-3	ASSGPSTDTQY
TRBV19	TRBJ2-7	ASSNTGSHEQY
TRBV19	TRBJ2-1	ASRSATSGSAYNEQF